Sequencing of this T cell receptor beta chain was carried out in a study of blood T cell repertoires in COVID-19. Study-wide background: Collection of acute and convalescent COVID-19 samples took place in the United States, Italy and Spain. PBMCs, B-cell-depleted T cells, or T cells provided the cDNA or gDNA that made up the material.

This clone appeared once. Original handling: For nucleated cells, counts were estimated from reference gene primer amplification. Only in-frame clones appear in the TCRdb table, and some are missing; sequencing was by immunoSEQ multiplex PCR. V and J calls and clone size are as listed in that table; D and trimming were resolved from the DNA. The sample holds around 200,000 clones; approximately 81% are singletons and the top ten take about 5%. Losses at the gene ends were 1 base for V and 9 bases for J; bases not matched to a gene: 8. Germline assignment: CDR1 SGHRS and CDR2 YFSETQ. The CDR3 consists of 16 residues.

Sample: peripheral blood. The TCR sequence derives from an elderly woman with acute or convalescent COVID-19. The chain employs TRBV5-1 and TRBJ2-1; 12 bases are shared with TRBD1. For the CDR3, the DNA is TGCGCCAGCAGCTTGCTACAGGGACAGGGGGCAGGTGAGCAGTTCTTC. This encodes CASSLLQGQGAGEQFF. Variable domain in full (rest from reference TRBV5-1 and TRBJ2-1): KAGVTQTPRYLIKTRGQQVTLSCSPISGHRSVSWYQQTPGQGLQFLFEYFSETQRNKGNFPGRFSGRQFSNSRSEMNVSTLELGDSALYLCASSLLQGQGAGEQFFGPGTRLTVL.